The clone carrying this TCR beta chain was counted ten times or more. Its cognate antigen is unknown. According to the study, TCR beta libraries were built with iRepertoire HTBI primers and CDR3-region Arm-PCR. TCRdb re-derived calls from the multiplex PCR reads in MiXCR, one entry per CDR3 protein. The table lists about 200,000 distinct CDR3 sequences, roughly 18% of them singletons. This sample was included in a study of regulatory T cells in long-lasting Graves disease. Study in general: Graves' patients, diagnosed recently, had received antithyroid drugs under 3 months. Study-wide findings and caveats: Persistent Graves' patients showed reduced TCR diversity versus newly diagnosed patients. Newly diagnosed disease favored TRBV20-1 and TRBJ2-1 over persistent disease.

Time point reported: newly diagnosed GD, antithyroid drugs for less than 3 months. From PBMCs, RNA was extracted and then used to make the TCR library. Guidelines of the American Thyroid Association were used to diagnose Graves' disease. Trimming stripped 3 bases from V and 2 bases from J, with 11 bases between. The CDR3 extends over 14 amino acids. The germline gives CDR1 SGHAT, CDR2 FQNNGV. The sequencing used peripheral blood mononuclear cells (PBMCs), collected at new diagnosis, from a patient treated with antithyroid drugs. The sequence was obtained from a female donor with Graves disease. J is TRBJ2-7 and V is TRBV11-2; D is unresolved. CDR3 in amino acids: CASSFQRLAYEQYF. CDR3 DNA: TGTGCCAGCAGCTTCCAGCGTCTCGCCTACGAGCAGTACTTC.